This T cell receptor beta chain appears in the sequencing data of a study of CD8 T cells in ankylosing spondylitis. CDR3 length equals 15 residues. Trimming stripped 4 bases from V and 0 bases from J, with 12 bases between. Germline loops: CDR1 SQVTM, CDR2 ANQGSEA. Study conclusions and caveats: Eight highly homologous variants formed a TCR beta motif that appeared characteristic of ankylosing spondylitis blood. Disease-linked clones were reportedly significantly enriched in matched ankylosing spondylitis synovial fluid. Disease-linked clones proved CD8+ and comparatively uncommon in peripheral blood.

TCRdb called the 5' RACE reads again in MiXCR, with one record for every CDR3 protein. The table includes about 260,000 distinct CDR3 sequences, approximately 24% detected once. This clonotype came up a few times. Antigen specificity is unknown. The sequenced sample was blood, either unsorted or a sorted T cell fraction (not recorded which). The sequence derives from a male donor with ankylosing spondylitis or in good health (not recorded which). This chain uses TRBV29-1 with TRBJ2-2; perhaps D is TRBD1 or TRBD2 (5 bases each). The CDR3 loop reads CSVGGRFANTGELFF. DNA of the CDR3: TGCAGCGTTGGGGGACGGTTCGCGAACACCGGGGAGCTGTTTTTT.